A selection of T cell receptor beta chains follows, all from one sample in a study of shared clonotypes between healthy human individuals. Clones were sequenced by immunoSEQ multiplex PCR, and TCRdb holds only the in-frame ones, with some missing. The table shows some 1,100,000 clones, with 78% occurring only once. Sequenced material: memory CD4+ T cells from PBMCs. Every receptor here comes from a man aged 18-30 years in good health. Some clones in this sample may be carry-over from other donors' samples. CDR3s include the opening cysteine and the closing phenylalanine or tryptophan. The order of the fields is CDR3 DNA, CDR3 protein, clone size, V gene, D gene, J gene, CDR3 length. A D gene is named only where the DNA matches it firmly. The size field is filled for only some rows; it gives once, few, many or a size class.

TGTGCCAGCAGCTTGGGCGGGACGGGAGATACGCAGTATTTT CASSLGGTGDTQYF - TRBV5-5 - TRBJ2-3 14
TGCGCCAGCAGCCGAGACCCGGGGTACGAGCAGTACTTC CASSRDPGYEQYF - TRBV4-1 - TRBJ2-7 13
TGTGCCAGCAGCTACCCGTCAGCCAGAGGCGAGACCCAGTACTTC CASSYPSARGETQYF - TRBV7-9 - TRBJ2-5 15
TGTGCCAGCAGCTTAGCACAGCGGGAGCAGTTCTTC CASSLAQREQFF - TRBV11-2 - TRBJ2-1 12
TGTGCCAGCAGCTTGATGGGCGAGCAGTACTTC CASSLMGEQYF - TRBV5-4 - TRBJ2-7 11
TGTGCCAACAGCTTAGCGATGGGGTATACCGGGTCCCGAACAGATACGCAGTATTTT CANSLAMGYTGSRTDTQYF - TRBV7-8 - TRBJ2-3 19
TGTGCCAGCAGCTTGGGAGGGACAGCGAGCGAGGGCTACACCTTC CASSLGGTASEGYTF - TRBV4-2 TRBD1 TRBJ1-2 15
TGTGCCAGCAGTTTGGCGGACAGGGGTCGCAATCAGCCCCAGCATTTT CASSLADRGRNQPQHF - TRBV28 TRBD1 TRBJ1-5 16
TGTGCCAGCAGTGAAGGGCGGAGGAGCAACACTGAAGCTTTCTTT CASSEGRRSNTEAFF - TRBV25-1 - TRBJ1-1 15
TGTGCCAGCAGCTTACCCTGGTACAGGGGGAGCAATCAGCCCCAGCATTTT CASSLPWYRGSNQPQHF few TRBV7-7 TRBD1 TRBJ1-5 17
TGTGCCAGCAGCTACCGGACAGGGGCCGAGCAGTACTTC CASSYRTGAEQYF once TRBV11-3 TRBD1 TRBJ2-7 13
TGTGCCAGCAGCGTAAGAGCGGGATTGGGGGATGAGCAGTTCTTC CASSVRAGLGDEQFF - TRBV9 TRBD2 TRBJ2-1 15
TGTGCCAGCAGCTTGGGGGGAGATTATGAAAAACTGTTTTTT CASSLGGDYEKLFF - TRBV5-8 - TRBJ1-4 14
TGTGCCAGCAGCTCCCGAAGGACAGGGAGCAATCAGCCCCAGCATTTT CASSSRRTGSNQPQHF - TRBV7-2 TRBD1 TRBJ1-5 16
TGTGCCAGCAGCGTCTCCGGGACAGGGGCGGAGACCCAGTACTTC CASSVSGTGAETQYF - TRBV7-2 TRBD1 TRBJ2-5 15
TGTGCCATCAGTGAGGGTGGGGGGACAGCCAAAAACATTCAGTACTTC CAISEGGGTAKNIQYF - TRBV10-3 - TRBJ2-4 16
TGTGCCTGGATCCCCCGGGGACACCAAAACTATGGCTACACCTTC CAWIPRGHQNYGYTF - TRBV30 - TRBJ1-2 15
TGTGCCAGCAGCCCCTCACTGAACACCGGGGAGCTGTTTTTT CASSPSLNTGELFF - TRBV14 - TRBJ2-2 14
TGTGCCAGCAGCGTTGGACCGATTAATGAAAAACTGTTTTTT CASSVGPINEKLFF - TRBV21-1 - TRBJ1-4 14
TGTGCCATCAGGGGAACAGGGAACACTGAAGCTTTCTTT CAIRGTGNTEAFF few TRBV10-3 - TRBJ1-1 13
TGCAGCGTCGGAGGACCGGGAAGCTCTGGAAACACCATATATTTT CSVGGPGSSGNTIYF - TRBV29-1 - TRBJ1-3 15
TGTGCCAGCTCACCAAGGCAGGTTGACGCAGATACGCAGTATTTT CASSPRQVDADTQYF - TRBV18 - TRBJ2-3 15
TGTGCCAGCAGTTTACAAGGGACAGGGTCCTACGAGCAGTACTTC CASSLQGTGSYEQYF - TRBV28 TRBD1 TRBJ2-7 15
TGTGCCAGCAGTTACTCGGACGGGGGGTTATACGAGCAGTACTTC CASSYSDGGLYEQYF once TRBV6-5 TRBD2 TRBJ2-7 15
TGTGCCAGCAGTGACGGGGGAAATCAGCCCCAGCATTTT CASSDGGNQPQHF - TRBV2 - TRBJ1-5 13
TGTGCCAGCAGGCCTACGGGACAGGGGGCAAACATTCAGTACTTC CASRPTGQGANIQYF - TRBV28 TRBD1 TRBJ2-4 15
TGCGCCAGCAGCTTGGTCGCGGGAGGGCTAGAGACCCAGTACTTC CASSLVAGGLETQYF - TRBV5-1 TRBD2 TRBJ2-5 15
TGCGCCAGCAGGAGGGTAGAGAACACTGAAGCTTTCTTT CASRRVENTEAFF - TRBV5-1 - TRBJ1-1 13
TGTGCCAGCAGTTACTCACGGTTAGATACGCAGTATTTT CASSYSRLDTQYF - TRBV6-6 - TRBJ2-3 13
TGCGCCAGCAGCCAAGATCCAGGCTCGGCAGATACGCAGTATTTT CASSQDPGSADTQYF - TRBV4-1 - TRBJ2-3 15
TGTGCCAGCAGTGGGGCGGGGAACACCGGGGAGCTGTTTTTT CASSGAGNTGELFF - TRBV6-1 - TRBJ2-2 14
TGTGCCAGCAGCTTAGCGGGACAGGGGTACGAGCAGTACTTC CASSLAGQGYEQYF - TRBV7-2 TRBD1 TRBJ2-7 14
TGTGCCAGCAGTTTAGATCGCAGGGGCCAACGTGAGTTCTTC CASSLDRRGQREFF - TRBV27 - TRBJ2-1 14
TGTGCCAGCAGCCCTCCCGGGACAGGGGTCACTGAAGCTTTCTTT CASSPPGTGVTEAFF few TRBV7-3 TRBD1 TRBJ1-1 15
TGTGCCAGCAGCTTGTGGCTCTACAATGAGCAGTTCTTC CASSLWLYNEQFF - TRBV5-6 - TRBJ2-1 13
TGTGCCAGCAGTCGGGACGGCTACGAGCAGTACTTC CASSRDGYEQYF - TRBV6-1 - TRBJ2-7 12
TGTGCCAGCAACCCTTGGGCCAGGGCGGATTCAGAGACCCAGTACTTC CASNPWARADSETQYF - TRBV11-3 - TRBJ2-5 16
TGTGCCAGTAGTAAGCCGAGACTACAGAGCACAGATACGCAGTATTTT CASSKPRLQSTDTQYF - TRBV19 - TRBJ2-3 16
TGCAGCGTTGAGGAGGGTAGCTCCGAAAAACTGTTTTTT CSVEEGSSEKLFF - TRBV29-1 - TRBJ1-4 13
TGTGCCAGCAGCTCCCCTCACAGCAGCAATGAGCAGTTCTTC CASSSPHSSNEQFF - TRBV7-2 - TRBJ2-1 14
TGTGCCAGCACCTTCCTCCGGGGCGTAGACTTT CASTFLRGVDF - TRBV2 - TRBJ1-1 11
TGTGCCAGCACTATCCAGGGTTACGAGCAGTACTTC CASTIQGYEQYF - TRBV28 - TRBJ2-7 12
TGTGCCAGCAGCTCCGGACTAGCGGGGCCCAATGAGCAGTTCTTC CASSSGLAGPNEQFF - TRBV5-4 TRBD2 TRBJ2-1 15
TGCGCCAGCAGCTTGGGCGACCCTAACTATGGCTACACCTTC CASSLGDPNYGYTF - TRBV5-1 - TRBJ1-2 14
TGTGCCAGCAGCCTAATTCGAGATAGGAGTCAGCCCCAGCATTTT CASSLIRDRSQPQHF - TRBV7-8 - TRBJ1-5 15
TGTGCCAGCAGCGAGATACAGGGGACTGAAGCTTTCTTT CASSEIQGTEAFF few TRBV7-9 TRBD1 TRBJ1-1 13
TGTGCCAGCAGTGTGAGCGGGAGAGGCTATGAGCAGTTCTTC CASSVSGRGYEQFF - TRBV6-1 TRBD2 TRBJ2-1 14
TGTGCCAGCAGGGGGACAGGGGGCAGGGCAGATACGCAGTATTTT CASRGTGGRADTQYF - TRBV6-1 TRBD1 TRBJ2-3 15
TGCGCCAGCAGCCAAGATCGGGAGGTAGCGGGAGCCGCCTACGAGCAGTACTTC CASSQDREVAGAAYEQYF - TRBV4-1 TRBD2 TRBJ2-7 18
TGTGCCACCGTAGGGACAGGCACAGATACGCAGTATTTT CATVGTGTDTQYF - TRBV10-3 TRBD1 TRBJ2-3 13
TGTGCCAGCAGCACGGGACGGATTTTGGCTGGGGCCAACGTCCTGACTTTC CASSTGRILAGANVLTF - TRBV28 - TRBJ2-6 17
TGTGCCAGCAGTTCCCCACGGGGGGAGACCCAGTACTTC CASSSPRGETQYF - TRBV6-5 - TRBJ2-5 13
TGCGCCAGCAGTGAGGAAACAACGCAGTATTTT CASSEETTQYF many TRBV10-2 - TRBJ2-3 11